These 28 T cell receptor beta chains were all obtained from the same sample, sequenced in a study of molecular identifiers for immune sequencing clone quantification. In TCRdb, the PCR reads were re-called with MiXCR into one record per CDR3 protein. Here the sample spans 70,000 to 95,000 distinct CDR3 sequences, around 20% being singletons. Sequencing input: naive CD8+ T cells from blood, with Jurkat cell RNA spiked in. Specified subset: FACS-sorted CD8+CD4-CCR7+CD45RA+ naive T cells. These receptor sequences come from a human donor in good health. Some libraries in this study had Jurkat cell RNA spiked in.

This clonotype was seen ten or more times. The chain recombines TRBV19 with TRBJ1-1; unclear D gene. The CDR3 is made up of 13 amino acids. Germline V lookup: CDR1 LNHDA, CDR2 SQIVND (reference sequence). V lost 6 bases, J lost 1 base, and 9 bases lay in between. The DNA of the CDR3 is TGTGCCAGTAGATTGATGGGGAACACTGAAGCTTTCTTT. As protein: CASRLMGNTEAFF.

This clonotype was picked up a small number of times. CDR3 region: CASSQGQEAYEQYF. Here the CDR3 DNA reads TGTGCCAGCAGCCAAGGGCAGGAGGCCTACGAGCAGTACTTC. The chain employs TRBV14 and TRBJ2-7, with D tentatively TRBD2 (5 bases). Trimming took 1 base from V and 2 from J, leaving 9 bases between them. Germline loops: CDR1 SGHDN, CDR2 FVKESK. CDR3 length: 14 amino acids. The full variable domain, in which reference TRBV14 and TRBJ2-7 provide the parts outside the CDR3, is EAGVTQFPSHSVIEKGQTVTLRCDPISGHDNLYWYRRVMGKEIKFLLHFVKESKQDESGMPNNRFLAERTGGTYSTLKVQPAELEDSGVYFCASSQGQEAYEQYFGPGTRLTVT.

This clonotype was counted many times. J is TRBJ1-5 and V is TRBV9, with D unclear. Between the trimmed V and J ends, which lost 0 bases and 9 bases, there was a span of 13 bases. CDR3 size: 14 residues. Germline assignment: CDR1 SGDLS and CDR2 YYNGEE. The CDR3 nucleotides read TGTGCCAGCAGCGTAGGATTGGACCGATGGCCCCAGCATTTT. This codes for CASSVGLDRWPQHF. The full variable domain, completed using reference TRBV9 and TRBJ1-5, is DSGVTQTPKHLITATGQRVTLRCSPRSGDLSVYWYQQSLDQGLQFLIQYYNGEERAKGNILERFSAQQFPDLHSELNLSSLELGDSALYFCASSVGLDRWPQHFGDGTRLSIL.

This clonotype has only a few counts. This may stem from a read error, because a much larger clone lies one nucleotide away. The J gene is TRBJ2-6, the V gene TRBV3-1, with TRBD1 identical over 9 bases. Germline assignment: CDR1 LGHDT and CDR2 YNNKEL (reference sequence). This CDR3 contains 18 residues. The V and J ends lost 1 base and 2 bases, in that order; junction bases with no gene match: 6. CDR3 bases: TGTGCCAGCAGCCAAGTGGTGGACAGGGGAACTGGGGCCAACGTCCTGACTTTC. It specifies CASSQVVDRGTGANVLTF.

There are a few counts of this clonotype. A read error may explain this, as a much larger clone is one base away. This chain connects TRBV15 to TRBJ1-5; D gene ambiguous. This CDR3 region has 15 residues. In germline, CDR1 is LNHNV, CDR2 YYDKDF (reference sequence). Here the CDR3 reads CAISRDFGRGQPQHF. In DNA, the CDR3 is TGTGCCATCAGCAGAGATTTTGGCAGAGGTCAGCCCCAGCATTTT.

This clonotype was seen ten or more times. The chain carries TRBV19 and TRBJ1-6; D is undetermined. From germline, CDR1 is LNHDA and CDR2 SQIVND (reference sequence). This CDR3 is 15 amino acids long. The V end was cut by 2 bases, the J end by 7 bases, with 12 bases between. The CDR3 spells CASSINAGLNSPLHF. CDR3 DNA: TGTGCCAGTAGTATAAATGCAGGATTGAATTCACCCCTCCACTTT. The full variable domain, completed using reference TRBV19 and TRBJ1-6, is DGGITQSPKYLFRKEGQNVTLSCEQNLNHDAMYWYRQDPGQGLRLIYYSQIVNDFQKGDIAEGYSVSREKKESFPLTVTSAQKNPTAFYLCASSINAGLNSPLHFGNGTRLTVT.

This clonotype has at least ten counts. The chain has TRBV4-3 and TRBJ2-1; 9 bases are shared with TRBD1. Germline CDR1 reads LGHNA; CDR2 reads YSLEER. This CDR3 region has 15 residues. The ends lost 2 bases at V and 7 bases at J; junction bases unmatched: 6. Written as DNA, the CDR3 is TGCGCCAGCAGCCAATGGACAGGGGCAGGGAATGAGCAGTTCTTC. Encoded protein: CASSQWTGAGNEQFF.

This clonotype has a handful of counts. The chain is built from TRBV28 and TRBJ2-2; D not certain. Germline loops: CDR1 MDHEN, CDR2 SYDVKM. Trimming removed 5 bases from V and 4 bases from J, with 2 bases in between. The CDR3 has 11 amino acids. The CDR3 DNA is TGTGCCAGCAGTCCCACCGGGGAGCTGTTTTTT. Protein: CASSPTGELFF.

This clonotype was counted ten times or more. This chain joins TRBV5-1 and TRBJ2-1, with D unresolved. The germline CDR1 and CDR2 sequences are SGHRS and YFSETQ. The CDR3 runs 12 residues. Between the trimmed V and J ends, which lost 0 bases and 2 bases, there was a span of 0 bases. CDR3 DNA sequence: TGCGCCAGCAGCTTGGCCTACAATGAGCAGTTCTTC. Its translation is CASSLAYNEQFF.

On this clonotype itself: A read error is possible here, since a much larger clone lies one base away. The rearrangement links TRBV11-3 to TRBJ1-1, with D hard to call. CDR1 SGHNT and CDR2 YENEEA come from the germline V gene. The CDR3 has 13 amino acids. V was cut by 4 bases and J by 9 bases, with 15 bases left in between. The CDR3 sequence is CASSSGSSTKAFF. CDR3 sequence (DNA): TGTGCCAGCAGCTCGGGTTCCAGTACTAAAGCTTTCTTT.

Comments on this clonotype: Possible read error: a much larger clone is one base away. The V and J genes are TRBV20-1 and TRBJ2-7, with D unclear. CDR1 is DFQATT and CDR2 is SNEGSKA in the germline V gene (reference sequence). V lost 4 bases and J lost 2, with 12 bases in between. The CDR3 extends over 13 amino acids. CDR3 amino acids: CSATGSITYEQYF. The CDR3 DNA reads TGCAGTGCTACTGGTAGTATCACCTACGAGCAGTACTTC.

Remarks on this clonotype: A much larger clone lies a single base off, so this may be a read error. This chain joins TRBV6-2 or TRBV6-3 and TRBJ1-3, with TRBD1 as a possible D gene (5 bases). The CDR3 extends over 16 amino acids. From germline, CDR1 is MNHEY and CDR2 SVGEGT. The CDR3 DNA is TGTGCCAGCTGCACAAGGGACGGCAGCTCTGGAAACACCATGTATTTT. This sequence encodes CASCTRDGSSGNTMYF.

This clonotype appeared many times. Sequence at one end of the junction differs from germline and may be a read error. The V call is TRBV29-1, the J call TRBJ2-3; D might be TRBD1 (6 bases). Per germline, CDR1 SQVTM and CDR2 ANQGSEA. The CDR3 is 13 residues long. In DNA form, the CDR3 reads TGCAGCCTTGAGGGGGAGTTCACAGATACGCAGTATTTT. Translated, it gives CSLEGEFTDTQYF.

This sequence joins TRBV30 and TRBJ1-1; unclear D gene. Germline V gene sequence: CDR1 GTSNPN, CDR2 SVGIG (reference sequence). V gave up 0 bases and J gave up 3 bases, with 8 bases separating them. This CDR3 has 13 residues. DNA of the CDR3: TGTGCCTGGAGTGTGGGAGACTACACTGAAGCTTTCTTT. Translated: CAWSVGDYTEAFF.

A word on this clonotype: A single base separates this from a much larger clone, so it may be a read error. V and J are TRBV7-9 and TRBJ2-7, with D possibly being TRBD1 (7 bases). Germline V gene lookup returns CDR1 SEHNR and CDR2 FQNEAQ (reference sequence). The CDR3 covers 17 residues. CDR3 bases: TGTACCAGCAGCTTAGCAGGGGGGACAGACCCCTCCTACGAGCAGTACTTC. Its protein is CTSSLAGGTDPSYEQYF.

This clonotype has only one observation. Just one base apart from a much larger clone, this may be a read error. This chain's CDR3 is CATFPRQKGVHEQSF. Written as DNA, the CDR3 is TGTGCCACCTTCCCCCGACAGAAGGGAGTCCATGAGCAGTCCTTC. The chain recombines TRBV6-1 with TRBJ2-1, with D perhaps being TRBD1 or TRBD2 (5 bases each). Germline CDR1 and CDR2: MNHNS and SASEGT. CDR3 size: 15 residues.

This clonotype has a count of ten or more. The V and J genes are TRBV6-2 or TRBV6-3 and TRBJ1-1; perhaps TRBD1 as D (5 bases). V was cut by 4 bases and J by 4 bases, with 13 bases left in between. The V gene's germline CDR1 is MNHEY and CDR2 SVGEGT. This CDR3 is 14 amino acids long. CDR3 loop: CASSWTRDFTEAFF. The CDR3 DNA is TGTGCCAGCAGTTGGACAAGGGACTTCACTGAAGCTTTCTTT.

The table lists this clonotype with many counts. The genes are TRBV9 and TRBJ2-7, with 8 bases fitting TRBD2. The CDR3 has 15 residues. The V gene's germline CDR1 is SGDLS and CDR2 YYNGEE. J lost 3 bases, V lost 2 bases, and 7 bases had no gene match. The DNA for the CDR3 is TGTGCCAGCAGCGTGACCGGGACTAGTGGCTACGAGCAGTACTTC. This sequence encodes CASSVTGTSGYEQYF.

This clonotype has at least ten counts. This chain connects TRBV4-3 to TRBJ2-3; D is tentatively TRBD1 or TRBD2 (5 bases each). Trimming cost V 0 bases and J 3 bases, with 7 bases left between them. The germline CDR1 and CDR2 sequences are LGHNA and YSLEER. The CDR3 is 14 residues long. Here the CDR3 reads CASSQDEGTDTQYF. The CDR3 region has the DNA TGCGCCAGCAGCCAAGATGAGGGGACAGATACGCAGTATTTT.

This clonotype has at least ten counts. The chain uses TRBV4-3 and TRBJ2-3; possible D gene TRBD2, 5 bases. The CDR3 is made up of 17 amino acids. Trimming left V 0 bases short and J 0 bases short, with 13 bases between. Germline V gene sequence: CDR1 LGHNA, CDR2 YSLEER. The CDR3 here is CASSQDTGITSTDTQYF. The CDR3 nucleotides read TGCGCCAGCAGCCAAGATACCGGGATTACTAGCACAGATACGCAGTATTTT.

There are many counts of this clonotype. This chain links TRBV24-1 with TRBJ2-5; the match to TRBD2 covers 10 bases. The length of the CDR3 is 16 residues. Per germline, CDR1 KGHDR and CDR2 SFDVKD. The V segment lost 3 bases and the J segment 4 bases; nucleotides outside the gene matches: 7. The CDR3 DNA sequence: TGTGCCACCAGTGATCCGACAGCGGGAGGGTCAGAGACCCAGTACTTC. This encodes CATSDPTAGGSETQYF.

Here the CDR3 reads CSARVGIAGVNTQYF. The CDR3 DNA reads TGCAGTGCTAGAGTAGGGATAGCGGGAGTAAATACGCAGTATTTT. The V call is TRBV20-1, the J call TRBJ2-3; 9 nucleotides match TRBD2. With V trimmed by 1 base and J by 7 bases, 9 bases remained unmatched. Germline CDR1 reads DFQATT; CDR2 reads SNEGSKA (reference sequence). The CDR3 sequence is 15 residues long.

With respect to this clonotype: A read error may explain this, as a much larger clone is one base away. The genes are TRBV29-1 and TRBJ2-7; no clear D gene. The germline V gene has CDR1 SQVTM and CDR2 ANQGSEA. The CDR3 has 12 amino acids. With 4 bases removed from V and 5 bases from J, the gap between germline ends came to 12 bases. The CDR3 bases are TGCAGCGTTGGAGTGGGAAACCACGAGCAGTACTTC. Residues: CSVGVGNHEQYF.

This clonotype was observed a handful of times. The chain links TRBV19 to TRBJ2-3; either TRBD1 or TRBD2 may supply D (5 bases each). Germline V gene sequence: CDR1 LNHDA, CDR2 SQIVND (reference sequence). The CDR3 covers 16 residues. Trimming stripped 3 bases from V and 6 bases from J, with 19 bases between. The CDR3 region is CASSMFFVQGGDTQYF. The DNA of the CDR3 is TGTGCCAGTAGTATGTTTTTCGTGCAGGGCGGGGATACGCAGTATTTT. Supplemented by reference TRBV19 and TRBJ2-3, the full variable domain reads DGGITQSPKYLFRKEGQNVTLSCEQNLNHDAMYWYRQDPGQGLRLIYYSQIVNDFQKGDIAEGYSVSREKKESFPLTVTSAQKNPTAFYLCASSMFFVQGGDTQYFGPGTRLTVL.

The chain carries TRBV19 and TRBJ1-2; the D is unclear. This CDR3 is 18 amino acids long. The germline gives CDR1 LNHDA, CDR2 SQIVND (reference sequence). Trimming removed 7 bases at V and 4 bases at J, with 28 bases between. The CDR3, as DNA: TGTGCCAGTACCCCTACGACGCGCCGAGACGGTGCTTTCTATGGCTACACCTTC. It encodes CASTPTTRRDGAFYGYTF.

The chain combines TRBV29-1 with TRBJ2-5; 9 nucleotides align to TRBD1. V shed 3 bases, J shed 4 bases, and the junction held 9 bases outside the gene matches. This CDR3 contains 15 residues. The germline CDR1 and CDR2 sequences are SQVTM and ANQGSEA. CDR3 in amino acids: CSVDSGGQGTETQYF. The CDR3 region has the DNA TGCAGCGTTGACAGTGGCGGACAGGGGACAGAGACCCAGTACTTC. The full variable domain, rest sourced from reference TRBV29-1 and TRBJ2-5, is SAVISQKPSRDICQRGTSLTIQCQVDSQVTMMFWYRQQPGQSLTLIATANQGSEATYESGFVIDKFPISRPNLTFSTLTVSNMSPEDSSIYLCSVDSGGQGTETQYFGPGTRLLVL.

This clonotype occurred many times. The genes are TRBV6-2 or TRBV6-3 and TRBJ1-2; no clear D gene. Germline V gene lookup returns CDR1 MNHEY and CDR2 SVGEGT. V lost 6 bases to trimming and J lost 6 bases, with 20 bases between them. The CDR3 consists of 15 residues. In nucleotides, the CDR3 is TGTGCCAGCAGCCCCACCCGGGGTTTGTACGATGGCTACACCTTC. Translating gives CASSPTRGLYDGYTF.

This clonotype was counted at least ten times. The chain recombines TRBV27 with TRBJ2-3; 11 bases are a match to TRBD1. The junction had 7 bases not matched to a gene; V was cut back by 5 bases and J by 3 bases. Germline V gene data show CDR1 as MNHEY and CDR2 as SMNVEV (reference sequence). CDR3 length equals 16 residues. The CDR3 DNA follows: TGTGCCAGCAGTACAGGGACAGGGGGGTTGACAGATACGCAGTATTTT. This gives the protein CASSTGTGGLTDTQYF.